This TCR beta chain appears in the sequencing data of a study of T cell clonotyping in hematopoietic cell transplantation. The protocol was immunoSEQ multiplex PCR, while the TCRdb copy is restricted to in-frame clones and leaves out a portion. The sample has roughly 16,000 clones, 93% seen once. Time point indicated: recipient sample about 28 days before transplant, after cytoreduction. CDR1 and CDR2 (germline): SGHDT, YYEEEE. V was pared by 0 bases and J by 5 bases, with 2 bases of the junction left unmatched. The CDR3 spans 13 residues. The source material was peripheral blood mononuclear cells, sampled before stem cell transplant. This TCR derives from a man between 18 and 29 years old with biphenotypic leukemia. Some clones in this sample may be carry-over from other donors' samples. V usage is TRBV5-6 and J usage is TRBJ2-7, with 7 bases fitting TRBD2. The CDR3 DNA follows: TGTGCCAGCAGCTTGGGGGGAGGGAACGAGCAGTACTTC. Its protein product is CASSLGGGNEQYF. Full variable domain (missing parts from reference TRBV5-6 and TRBJ2-7): DAGVTQSPTHLIKTRGQQVTLRCSPKSGHDTVSWYQQALGQGPQFIFQYYEEEERQRGNFPDRFSGHQFPNYSSELNVNALLLGDSALYLCASSLGGGNEQYFGPGTRLTVT.